This TCR beta chain is from a study of neurological immune-mediated disorders. The time point here: longitudinal time-point 1 (baseline). This clonotype appeared many times. Antigen unknown. Study observations and caveats: None of the CDR3 amino acid sequences found in expanded clones was shared across subjects. This suggests that the TCR-beta repertoires were private in all groups. The level of TCR clonal expansion was highest in patients with HTLV-1-associated myelopathy and lowest in multiple sclerosis, where it fell below the level seen in healthy controls.

A 10-nucleotide random UMI tagged transcripts in template-switch 5'RACE cDNA synthesis. Using its own MiXCR run on the 5' RACE reads, TCRdb lists one record per CDR3 protein. The sample lists about 40,000 distinct CDR3 sequences; less than 3.5% were seen once. The germline V gene encodes CDR1 SGHRS and CDR2 YFSETQ. V dropped 0 bases and J dropped 6 bases, with 16 bases sitting between them. The CDR3 contains 16 residues. The sequence derives from a woman aged 55-70 years with multiple sclerosis. The source material was PBMCs. The chain carries TRBV5-1 and TRBJ1-5, with unresolved D. The CDR3 region has the DNA TGCGCCAGCAGCTTGGGCGCAGGAGGCGGGTTTCAGCCCCAGCATTTT. Encoded protein: CASSLGAGGGFQPQHF.